This record covers a single T cell receptor (beta chain). This clonotype has a count of ten or more. Its cognate antigen has yet to be identified. No base-level quality is on record; no much larger clone is a single base apart. This sample is drawn from a study. Sequencing instrument: Illumina MiSeq. Clones were called with MiXCR by TCRdb after fastp trimmed the public reads at Q25, and only in-frame beta chains were retained. Here each entry gathers all rows of one CDR3 protein and keeps the most common genes and DNA. For this sample the table gives about 4,500 distinct CDR3 sequences, of which 9% to 10% were detected only once. Approximately 31% of the sample is held by the ten biggest clonotypes. Sequencing input: CD4+ T cells from peripheral blood. This TCR derives from a human donor with rheumatoid arthritis.

The CDR3: CASSLEQGLYNEQFF. Read as DNA, the sequence is TGTGCCAGCAGCTTAGAACAGGGGTTATACAATGAGCAGTTCTTC. The rearrangement combines TRBV7-2 with TRBJ2-1; 7 central nucleotides agree with TRBD1. From the cysteine through the phenylalanine, the CDR3 covers 15 amino acids. Only the CDR3 DNA is retained, 45 bases long and in frame from the first base. After removal of 1 base from V and 4 bases from J, the junction retains 4 bases not matched to a gene. CDR1 SGHTA and CDR2 FQGNSA were looked up in the germline V gene.